These 10 T cell receptor beta chains were sequenced from one sample in a study of blood T cell repertoires in COVID-19. Produced via immunoSEQ multiplex PCR; TCRdb's table is partial and in-frame only. The sample shows fewer than 300,000 clones, about nine tenths of them seen only once. The sample comprised peripheral blood. The receptors were gathered from a woman aged 45-65 years with COVID-19, enrolled during active disease.

This clone was counted once. The chain is built from TRBV5-1 and TRBJ2-5; TRBD2 aligns across 13 bases. The CDR3 length is 16 residues. Germline loops: CDR1 SGHRS, CDR2 YFSETQ. Unmatched junction bases numbered 8, after V lost 4 bases and J lost 5 bases. CDR3 DNA sequence: TGCGCCAGCAGCCTCTCGTCACTAGCGGGAGGGGAGACCCAGTACTTC. Encoded protein: CASSLSSLAGGETQYF.

The J gene is TRBJ1-5, the V gene TRBV28; a weak D match, TRBD1 (5 bases). V was shortened by 2 bases and J by 1 base, with 15 bases between the two germline ends. The CDR3 is 17 amino acids. CDR1 is MDHEN, CDR2 SYDVKM, per germline. The chain's CDR3 is CASSLASGTVSNQPQHF. CDR3 DNA sequence: TGTGCCAGCAGTTTAGCCTCCGGGACTGTGAGCAATCAGCCCCAGCATTTT.

This clone was seen just once. The chain is built from TRBV24-1 and TRBJ2-2, with TRBD2 matching 10 bases. The CDR3 extends over 18 amino acids. The V and J ends lost 4 bases and 4 bases, in that order; junction bases with no gene match: 11. Germline CDR1 reads KGHDR; CDR2 reads SFDVKD. CDR3 region: CATSENSGRKGATGELFF. CDR3 DNA: TGTGCCACCAGTGAGAATAGCGGGAGGAAAGGGGCCACCGGGGAGCTGTTTTTT.

This clone has only one observation. This chain joins TRBV30 and TRBJ2-3, with 7 positions matching TRBD2. The germline V gene has CDR1 GTSNPN and CDR2 SVGIG (reference sequence). The J segment lost 6 bases and the V segment lost 8 bases, leaving 5 bases of the junction unmatched. The CDR3 totals 11 residues. This CDR3 is CARGGADTQYF. The CDR3 bases are TGTGCCCGGGGAGGGGCGGATACGCAGTATTTT. Full variable domain (missing parts from reference TRBV30 and TRBJ2-3): SQTIHQWPATLVQPVGSPLSLECTVEGTSNPNLYWYRQAAGRGLQLLFYSVGIGQISSEVPQNLSASRPQDRQFILSSKKLLLSDSGFYLCARGGADTQYFGPGTRLTVL.

The chain is built from TRBV20-1 and TRBJ1-1; D might be TRBD1 (5 bases). Germline CDR1 is DFQATT and CDR2 is SNEGSKA (reference sequence). V was shortened by 2 bases and J by 5 bases, with 6 bases between the two germline ends. The CDR3 totals 11 residues. The CDR3 bases are TGCAGTGCTAGACCAGGGACTGAAGCTTTCTTT. It translates to CSARPGTEAFF.

V usage is TRBV18 and J usage is TRBJ2-1, with 8 bases aligning to TRBD2. The CDR3 length is 16 residues. Germline CDR1 and CDR2: KGHSH and LQKENI. V was pared by 3 bases and J by 2 bases, with 6 bases of the junction left unmatched. Here the CDR3 DNA reads TGTGCCAGCTCACCCCGCGGGACTAGTACCTACAATGAGCAGTTCTTC. Translated: CASSPRGTSTYNEQFF. The entire variable domain, with the rest obtained from reference TRBV18 and TRBJ2-1, is as follows: NAGVMQNPRHLVRRRGQEARLRCSPMKGHSHVYWYRQLPEEGLKFMVYLQKENIIDESGMPKERFSAEFPKEGPSILRIQQVVRGDSAAYFCASSPRGTSTYNEQFFGPGTRLTVL.

The gene calls are TRBV12-3 or TRBV12-4 and TRBJ2-1; 7 bases fit TRBD2. There are 12 residues in the CDR3. J gave up 12 bases and V 5 bases, and 7 bases lay outside the gene matches. The CDR3 reads CASSPPPSGQFF. The CDR3 nucleotides are TGTGCCAGCAGTCCTCCCCCTAGCGGGCAGTTCTTC.

V gene TRBV12-3 or TRBV12-4 combines with J gene TRBJ2-7; D remains unclear. This CDR3 has 11 amino acids. V lost 6 bases and J lost 1, with 4 bases in between. CDR3 bases: TGTGCCAGCAGCCAATCCTACGAGCAGTACTTC. Translation gives CASSQSYEQYF.

The chain links TRBV28 to TRBJ1-2, with 7 bases that match TRBD1. Germline assignment: CDR1 MDHEN and CDR2 SYDVKM. V lost 3 bases, J lost 4 bases, and 8 bases stayed unmatched. CDR3 length: 15 amino acids. This CDR3 reads CASSFGDSHFYGYTF. CDR3 bases: TGTGCCAGCAGTTTTGGGGACAGCCACTTCTATGGCTACACCTTC.

The chain has TRBV30 and TRBJ2-7, with TRBD2 matching 13 bases. This CDR3 has 15 amino acids. V lost 3 bases, J lost 4 bases, and 6 bases stayed unmatched. Looked up from germline, CDR1 is GTSNPN and CDR2 is SVGIG (reference sequence). The CDR3 DNA reads TGTGCCTGGAGCCGAGGACTAGCGGGAGATTACGAGCAGTACTTC. It codes for CAWSRGLAGDYEQYF. Full variable domain (rest looked up from reference TRBV30 and TRBJ2-7): SQTIHQWPATLVQPVGSPLSLECTVEGTSNPNLYWYRQAAGRGLQLLFYSVGIGQISSEVPQNLSASRPQDRQFILSSKKLLLSDSGFYLCAWSRGLAGDYEQYFGPGTRLTVT.